Listed below are T cell receptor beta chains from one sample, sequenced in a study of T cell repertoires in ileal Crohn's disease. TCRdb's table, derived via immunoSEQ multiplex PCR, lists solely in-frame clones and lacks some. This table holds 15,000 to 20,000 clones, 72% found once. What was sequenced was ileal tissue. These receptors all stem from an adult with Crohn's disease. Both conserved end residues are part of each CDR3. The order of the fields is J gene, D gene, clone size, V gene, CDR3 DNA, CDR3 protein. The D gene is left open where the match is weak. Only some rows state a clone size, as once, few, many or a class for expanded clones.

>TRBJ1-2|-|-|TRBV5-6
TGTGCCAGCAGCTTGGTGAGACAACAATATGGCTACACCTTC
CASSLVRQQYGYTF
>TRBJ2-2|-|-|TRBV5-1
TGCGCCAGCAGCTCGGGGGGCGGCACCGGGGAGCTGTTTTTT
CASSSGGGTGELFF
>TRBJ2-7|TRBD1|-|TRBV7-9
TGTGCCAGCAGCTTAGGGGACAGGGATAAGGACGAGCAGTACTTC
CASSLGDRDKDEQYF
>TRBJ2-7|-|-|TRBV28
TGTGCCAGCAGGCATGGGGAGAGCTCCTACGAGCAGTACTTC
CASRHGESSYEQYF
>TRBJ2-2|TRBD2|-|TRBV30
TGTGCTGTACCGGGACTAGCGGATCTCGGGGAGCTGTTTTTT
CAVPGLADLGELFF
>TRBJ2-3|-|-|TRBV6-6
TGTGCCAGCGCCTTGGGGCCGGTGGGCACAGATACGCAGTATTTT
CASALGPVGTDTQYF
>TRBJ2-6|-|-|TRBV7-2
TGTGCCAGCAGCGCAAATAGGGGGGGGGCTGGGGCCAACGTCCTGACTTTC
CASSANRGGAGANVLTF
>TRBJ2-5|TRBD2|-|TRBV2
TGTGCCAGCAGCCCTATCCGGGCTAGCGGAGGAGAGACCCAGTACTTC
CASSPIRASGGETQYF
>TRBJ2-1|TRBD2|few|TRBV27
TGTGCCAGCAGTTCCCCGGGACGGGAGGGTAGGGATGAGCAGTTCTTC
CASSSPGREGRDEQFF
>TRBJ2-2|-|few|TRBV7-2
TGTGCCAGCAGCCCCACCTCGGTCGGGGAGCTGTTTTTT
CASSPTSVGELFF
>TRBJ2-7|TRBD1|-|TRBV13
TGTGCCAGCAGCGCCGCCGGGACAGGATACTACGAGCAGTACTTC
CASSAAGTGYYEQYF
>TRBJ2-5|TRBD1|-|TRBV9
TGTGCCAGCAGCGTAGGCCCCGGGACAGTACAAGAGACCCAGTACTTC
CASSVGPGTVQETQYF
>TRBJ2-7|TRBD1|-|TRBV7-9
TGTGCCAGCAGCTCCGACAGGGAGTCCTACGAGCAGTACTTC
CASSSDRESYEQYF
>TRBJ1-5|-|-|TRBV7-8
TGTGCCAGCAGCTTAGGTGACATCAGTAATCAGCCCCAGCATTTT
CASSLGDISNQPQHF
>TRBJ1-4|-|-|TRBV6-1
TGTGCCAGCAGTCTTGGGCCGGGAGGACAGGAAAAACTGTTTTTT
CASSLGPGGQEKLFF
>TRBJ1-1|-|-|TRBV2
TGTGCCAGCAAGTCCGGGGGATTGAACACTGAAGCTTTCTTT
CASKSGGLNTEAFF
>TRBJ2-7|-|-|TRBV6-1
TGTGCCAGCAGTGTCAGGGTTTCCTACGAGCAGTACTTC
CASSVRVSYEQYF
>TRBJ2-4|TRBD2|-|TRBV6-6
TGTGCCAGCAGTTACTCGGCCGGGGGGGACAAAAACATTCAGTACTTC
CASSYSAGGDKNIQYF
>TRBJ2-3|TRBD2|-|TRBV7-8
TGTGCCAGCGTTAACGGGGGGAGGCTTAGCACAGATACGCAGTATTTT
CASVNGGRLSTDTQYF